These 20 T cell receptor beta chains originate from one sample sequenced in a study of response to subunit inactivated influenza vaccine. Each CDR3 protein gets one entry after TCRdb re-called the RT-PCR reads with MiXCR. This sample has under 850,000 distinct CDR3 sequences, with approximately 17% found just once. The sample here was PBMCs from blood, taken about 5 days after vaccination. Receptors were obtained from a man aged 50 or older who received an inactivated influenza vaccine.

This clonotype showed up just a few times. V and J are TRBV6-2 or TRBV6-3 and TRBJ1-5, with 7 positions matching TRBD1. Per the germline V gene, CDR1 is MNHEY and CDR2 is SVGEGT. The CDR3 is 14 residues long. The V segment lost 0 bases and the J segment 7 bases; nucleotides outside the gene matches: 3. CDR3 DNA: TGTGCCAGCAGTTACTCGCACAGGGGACAGCCCCAGCATTTT. Residues: CASSYSHRGQPQHF.

This clonotype was seen a few times. J is TRBJ1-1 and V is TRBV12-3 or TRBV12-4, with D unclear. The CDR3 runs to 14 residues. Trimming took 7 bases from V and 0 from J, leaving 12 bases between them. The DNA for the CDR3 is TGTGCCAGCATCTTTCACCCGATGAACACTGAAGCTTTCTTT. Translating gives CASIFHPMNTEAFF.

This clonotype appeared a few times. This sequence joins TRBV7-3 and TRBJ2-3; 7 nucleotides agree with TRBD1. Germline CDR1 SGHTA, CDR2 FQGTGA. The CDR3 consists of 13 residues. V shed 4 bases and J 6 bases; nucleotides not matched to a gene: 4. The CDR3 DNA is TGTGCCAGCAGCTCCCGACAGGGCGATACGCAGTATTTT. Translation: CASSSRQGDTQYF.

The chain recombines TRBV7-9 with TRBJ1-2, with 7 bases that match TRBD1. The germline V gene encodes CDR1 SEHNR and CDR2 FQNEAQ (reference sequence). The CDR3 is made up of 15 amino acids. With V trimmed by 5 bases and J by 4 bases, 10 bases remained unmatched. The CDR3 sequence: CASSEADRRFYGYTF. Written as DNA, the CDR3 is TGTGCCAGCAGCGAGGCGGACAGGCGTTTCTATGGCTACACCTTC.

The chain carries TRBV12-5 and TRBJ1-2; D unresolved. This CDR3 is built from 14 residues. Trimming shortened V by 3 bases and J by 0 bases, and 8 bases separated the two germline ends. Germline V CDR1 and CDR2: LGHNT, FRNRAP. The CDR3 loop reads CASGLVATNYGYTF. Here the CDR3 DNA reads TGTGCTAGTGGTTTAGTGGCCACTAACTATGGCTACACCTTC.

This clonotype has ten or more counts. The V gene is TRBV20-1, the J gene TRBJ2-7; no reliable D call. Germline CDR1 and CDR2: DFQATT and SNEGSKA (reference sequence). V was clipped by 0 bases and J by 1 base, with 13 bases between them. The length of the CDR3 is 15 residues. The CDR3 DNA reads as TGCAGTGCTAGAGACCCCAGCGACGCGTCCTACGAGCAGTACTTC. Translation: CSARDPSDASYEQYF.

This clonotype was detected many times. This sequence joins TRBV29-1 and TRBJ2-7, with D tentatively TRBD1 (7 bases). Germline CDR1 SQVTM, CDR2 ANQGSEA. The germline V and J ends were trimmed by 7 bases and 5 bases, with 21 bases remaining between them. The CDR3 loop spans 14 amino acids. The CDR3 loop is CSAKEAAGGNEQYF. CDR3 nucleotides: TGCAGCGCCAAGGAGGCGGCAGGGGGGAACGAGCAGTACTTC.

This clonotype was seen only a few times. The CDR3 loop is CAISESEGTETQYF. The CDR3 DNA reads as TGTGCCATCAGTGAGTCGGAGGGAACAGAGACCCAGTACTTC. This chain links TRBV10-3 with TRBJ2-5; D might be TRBD2 (6 bases). Germline loops: CDR1 ENHRY, CDR2 SYGVKD. The CDR3 length is 14 residues. V was cut by 0 bases and J by 4 bases, with 9 bases left in between.

This clonotype was seen a few times. The chain couples TRBV5-1 to TRBJ2-1, with TRBD2 identical over 10 bases. CDR1 is SGHRS and CDR2 is YFSETQ in the germline V gene. This CDR3 region has 15 residues. V was clipped by 2 bases and J by 7 bases; unmatched bases: 6. CDR3 residues: CASSLLAGGENEQFF. DNA of the CDR3: TGCGCCAGCAGCTTATTAGCGGGAGGCGAGAATGAGCAGTTCTTC.

This clonotype appeared a few times. The chain couples TRBV29-1 to TRBJ2-5, with TRBD1 matching 8 bases. After removal of 5 bases from V and 2 bases from J, the junction contained 10 bases not matched to a gene. The V gene's germline CDR1 is SQVTM and CDR2 ANQGSEA. This CDR3 region has 15 residues. The CDR3 sequence: CSVQTGTGGQETQYF. The CDR3 region has the DNA TGCAGCGTTCAGACCGGGACAGGAGGACAAGAGACCCAGTACTTC.

J is TRBJ1-5 and V is TRBV10-3, with a possible D match to TRBD1 (6 bases). The germline CDR1 and CDR2 sequences are ENHRY and SYGVKD. The CDR3 sequence is 16 residues long. V shed 7 bases and J shed 1 base, with 17 bases lying between them. CDR3 region: CAIMKPTGISNQPQHF. The CDR3 bases are TGTGCCATCATGAAACCTACAGGGATAAGCAATCAGCCCCAGCATTTT.

This clonotype was found many times. V is TRBV20-1 and J is TRBJ1-5; the D gene is possibly TRBD1 (5 bases). With 0 bases removed from V and 4 bases from J, the gap between germline ends came to 16 bases. The CDR3 runs to 16 residues. The V gene's germline CDR1 is DFQATT and CDR2 SNEGSKA (reference sequence). CDR3 amino acids: CSARDQFAGKNQPQHF. The CDR3 DNA follows: TGCAGTGCTAGAGATCAGTTTGCAGGGAAAAATCAGCCCCAGCATTTT.

This clonotype has a count of ten or more. This chain uses TRBV7-2 with TRBJ2-5, with unresolved D. Germline CDR1 is SGHTA and CDR2 is FQGNSA. Trimming shortened V by 6 bases and J by 5 bases, and 16 bases separated the two germline ends. The CDR3 covers 14 residues. In nucleotides, the CDR3 is TGTGCCAGCAGTTTCCTGCGCGAGCATGAGACCCAGTACTTC. This sequence encodes CASSFLREHETQYF.

At least ten counts were recorded for this clonotype. The rearrangement uses TRBV20-1 and TRBJ2-3, with D maybe TRBD1 (6 bases). The germline CDR1 and CDR2 sequences are DFQATT and SNEGSKA (reference sequence). V gave up 2 bases and J gave up 1 base, with 13 bases separating them. This CDR3 contains 15 residues. The CDR3 region is CSARYTGWGTDTQYF. The CDR3 DNA reads TGCAGTGCTAGATACACAGGGTGGGGCACAGATACGCAGTATTTT.

This rearrangement joins TRBV13 to TRBJ2-7; D uncertain. Trimming cost V 1 base and J 7 bases, with 8 bases left between them. The germline gives CDR1 PRHDT, CDR2 FYEKMQ (reference sequence). The CDR3 covers 12 residues. For the CDR3, the DNA is TGTGCCAGCAGCTTAGTTGCAAGTGAGCAGTACTTC. Amino acid sequence: CASSLVASEQYF. The full variable domain, with the rest looked up from reference TRBV13 and TRBJ2-7, is AAGVIQSPRHLIKEKRETATLKCYPIPRHDTVYWYQQGPGQDPQFLISFYEKMQSDKGSIPDRFSAQQFSDYHSELNMSSLELGDSALYFCASSLVASEQYFGPGTRLTVT.

This clonotype was seen a handful of times. The V call is TRBV7-6, the J call TRBJ2-3, with 10 bases fitting TRBD2. The germline CDR1 and CDR2 sequences are SGHVS and FNYEAQ. After removal of 5 bases from V and 4 bases from J, the junction contained 15 bases not matched to a gene. The CDR3 consists of 18 residues. The CDR3 loop is CASSKLARAGGPADTQYF. The CDR3 DNA sequence: TGTGCCAGCAGCAAACTTGCTCGAGCGGGGGGGCCCGCAGATACGCAGTATTTT.

This clonotype has a handful of counts. V and J are TRBV12-3 or TRBV12-4 and TRBJ1-2; TRBD1 aligns across 10 bases. V lost 6 bases and J lost 7; bases outside the gene matches: 8. The CDR3 extends over 14 amino acids. The CDR3 loop is CASRPGQGWSGYTF. The CDR3 nucleotides read TGTGCCAGCAGACCGGGACAGGGGTGGAGTGGCTACACCTTC.

This clonotype was seen more than once but under ten times. V and J are TRBV5-1 and TRBJ2-2; TRBD1 aligns across 7 bases. Looked up from germline, CDR1 is SGHRS and CDR2 is YFSETQ. Germline trimming cut 7 bases from V and 7 bases from J; bases unmatched to any gene: 10. The CDR3 is made up of 14 amino acids. CDR3: CASGSGTAIGELFF. As DNA, the CDR3 is TGCGCCAGCGGTTCCGGGACAGCCATCGGGGAGCTGTTTTTT.

This clonotype has a handful of counts. The chain links TRBV20-1 to TRBJ2-3; 7 bases line up with TRBD2. Germline assignment: CDR1 DFQATT and CDR2 SNEGSKA (reference sequence). V dropped 4 bases and J dropped 0; count of bases not matched to a gene: 7. The CDR3 covers 15 residues. This CDR3 is CSATSGSSSTDTQYF. The CDR3 region has the DNA TGCAGTGCTACTAGCGGATCCTCTAGCACAGATACGCAGTATTTT.

This clonotype was seen a handful of times. CDR3 sequence: CSGTTGTSGSNEQFF. The CDR3 DNA reads TGCAGCGGAACGACCGGGACTAGCGGGAGTAATGAGCAGTTCTTC. The V call is TRBV29-1, the J call TRBJ2-1, with 14 positions matching TRBD2. Losses at the gene ends were 7 bases for V and 7 bases for J; bases not matched to a gene: 9. Germline V gene data show CDR1 as SQVTM and CDR2 as ANQGSEA. The CDR3 loop spans 15 amino acids.